Listed below are T cell receptor beta chains from one sample, sequenced in a study of blood T cell repertoires in COVID-19. Only in-frame clones appear in the TCRdb table, and some are missing; sequencing was by immunoSEQ multiplex PCR. Here the sample spans 100,000 to 150,000 clones, 90% being singletons. Material: peripheral blood. These receptors came from a woman aged 60-75 years with COVID-19, enrolled during active disease. The CDR3 runs from the conserved cysteine through the conserved F or W. D genes are given only for firm matches. Only some rows state a clone size, as once, few, many or a class for expanded clones.

once	-	TRBV7-3	TRBJ2-7	CASSPDGNSYEQYF	TGTGCCAGCAGCCCCGACGGGAATTCCTACGAGCAGTACTTC
-	TRBD1	TRBV29-1	TRBJ2-2	CSGGQGVLPGELFF	TGCAGCGGTGGACAGGGCGTTCTACCCGGGGAGCTGTTTTTT
-	-	TRBV11-2	TRBJ1-2	CASSKGEGRGYGYTF	TGTGCCAGCAGCAAGGGGGAGGGAAGGGGCTATGGCTACACCTTC
-	-	TRBV21-1	TRBJ1-2	CASSEAGEQGIYGYTF	TGTGCCAGCAGCGAAGCTGGGGAGCAGGGGATCTATGGCTACACCTTC
-	-	TRBV4-1	TRBJ2-7	CASSRTDSDGGPYF	TGCGCCAGCAGCCGCACTGACAGCGACGGGGGACCGTACTTC
-	-	TRBV7-9	TRBJ1-3	CASSLYSSNTIYF	TGTGCCAGCAGCTTATACAGCTCAAACACCATATATTTT
-	-	TRBV27	TRBJ2-7	CASTPRDIHEQYF	TGTGCCAGCACTCCTCGGGACATCCACGAGCAGTACTTC
-	TRBD2	TRBV7-3	TRBJ2-1	CASSFGTSGGLYNEQFF	TGTGCCAGCAGCTTTGGGACTAGCGGGGGGCTATACAATGAGCAGTTCTTC
-	TRBD1	TRBV14	TRBJ2-6	CASRQTGAGANVLTF	TGTGCCAGCAGACAAACAGGGGCCGGGGCCAACGTCCTGACTTTC
-	-	TRBV4-2	TRBJ2-5	CASSQETGSGIQDGETQYF	TGTGCCAGCAGCCAAGAAACGGGATCGGGGATTCAAGATGGAGAGACCCAGTACTTC
-	TRBD1	TRBV5-5	TRBJ2-5	CASGLQGHETQYF	TGTGCCAGCGGCCTACAGGGGCACGAGACCCAGTACTTC